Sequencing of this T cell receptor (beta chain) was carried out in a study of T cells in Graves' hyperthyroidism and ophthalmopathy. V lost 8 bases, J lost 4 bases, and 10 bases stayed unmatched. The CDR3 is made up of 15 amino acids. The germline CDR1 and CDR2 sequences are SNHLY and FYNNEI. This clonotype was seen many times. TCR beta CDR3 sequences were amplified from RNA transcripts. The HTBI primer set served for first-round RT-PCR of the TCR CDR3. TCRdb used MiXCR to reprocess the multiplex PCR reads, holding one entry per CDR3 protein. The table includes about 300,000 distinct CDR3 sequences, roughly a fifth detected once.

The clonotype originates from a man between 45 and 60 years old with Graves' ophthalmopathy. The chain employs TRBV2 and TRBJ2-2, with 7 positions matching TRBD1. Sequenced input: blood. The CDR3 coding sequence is TGTGCCAGCGCGAGAGGGGGCGGTGGCACCGGGGAGCTGTTTTTT. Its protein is CASARGGGGTGELFF.